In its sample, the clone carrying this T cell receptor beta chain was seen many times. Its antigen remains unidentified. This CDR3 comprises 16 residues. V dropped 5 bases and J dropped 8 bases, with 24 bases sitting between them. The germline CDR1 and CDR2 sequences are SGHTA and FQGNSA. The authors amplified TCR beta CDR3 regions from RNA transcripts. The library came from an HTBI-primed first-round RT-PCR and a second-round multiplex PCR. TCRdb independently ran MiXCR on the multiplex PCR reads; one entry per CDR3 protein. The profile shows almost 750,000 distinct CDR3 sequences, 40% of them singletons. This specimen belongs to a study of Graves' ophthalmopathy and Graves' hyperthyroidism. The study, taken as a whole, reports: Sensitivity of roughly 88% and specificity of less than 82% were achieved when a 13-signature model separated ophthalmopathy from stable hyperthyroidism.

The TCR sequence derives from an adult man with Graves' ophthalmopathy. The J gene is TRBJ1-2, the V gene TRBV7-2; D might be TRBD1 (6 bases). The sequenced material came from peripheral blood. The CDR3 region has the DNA TGTGCCAGCAGCCGTGACGTTAGGGGGGTGTTCGAAGGCTACACCTTC. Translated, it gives CASSRDVRGVFEGYTF.